The rows below give T cell receptor beta chains drawn from one sample of a study of CD4 T cells in relation to SARS-CoV-2 and coronaviruses. These TCRs are of unknown antigen specificity. Generated by immunoSEQ multiplex PCR, the TCRdb table keeps only in-frame clones and is missing some. The sample includes 35,000 to 45,000 clones, around 77% seen only once; the top ten take about a fifth. The material sequenced was memory CD4+ T cells from PBMCs, cultured in vitro. The receptors were gathered from an adult with COVID-19. The CDR3 runs from the conserved cysteine through the conserved F or W. The order of the fields is J gene, clone size, V gene, D gene, CDR3 protein, CDR3 DNA. The D gene is left open where the match is weak. Clone size is not always given. Where it is, it says once, few, many or a class for expanded clones.

TRBJ2-2 . TRBV11-3 . CASSPRPGGGELFF TGTGCCAGCAGCCCCCGCCCCGGAGGCGGGGAGCTGTTTTTT
TRBJ2-7 . TRBV11-2 . CASSFSTAGPYEQYF TGTGCCAGCAGCTTCAGTACGGCAGGGCCCTACGAGCAGTACTTC
TRBJ2-5 . TRBV7-9 . CASSLGGAGPQETQYF TGTGCCAGCAGCTTAGGGGGGGCGGGCCCCCAAGAGACCCAGTACTTC
TRBJ2-7 . TRBV12-3/TRBV12-4 TRBD1 CASSPDRAEQYF TGTGCCAGCAGTCCCGACAGGGCCGAGCAGTACTTC
TRBJ2-2 . TRBV9 TRBD2 CASSPAGAGTGELFF TGTGCCAGCTCTCCAGCGGGAGCGGGCACCGGGGAGCTGTTTTTT
TRBJ2-2 . TRBV27 TRBD1 CASRITGVTGELFF TGTGCCAGCAGAATCACAGGGGTCACCGGGGAGCTGTTTTTT
TRBJ1-2 . TRBV21-1 . CASSKAQGQYGYTF TGTGCCAGCAGCAAAGCGCAGGGACAGTATGGCTACACCTTC
TRBJ2-5 . TRBV7-9 TRBD2 CAGRRGGGQETQYF TGTGCCGGACGTCGTGGGGGGGGCCAAGAGACCCAGTACTTC
TRBJ2-5 . TRBV12-3/TRBV12-4 TRBD2 CASTLSGRETQYF TGTGCCAGCACCCTAAGCGGGAGAGAGACCCAGTACTTC
TRBJ2-1 . TRBV5-5 TRBD2 CASSLRRGGMGNEQFF TGTGCCAGCAGTTTGCGCCGGGGAGGGATGGGCAATGAGCAGTTCTTC
TRBJ2-2 . TRBV9 . CASSVAWRGGTGELFF TGTGCCAGCAGCGTAGCGTGGAGAGGGGGCACCGGGGAGCTGTTTTTT
TRBJ1-2 . TRBV7-2 TRBD1 CASSPDRVIYGYTF TGTGCCAGCAGCCCGGACAGGGTAATCTATGGCTACACCTTC
TRBJ2-1 once TRBV30 . CAWSVRTFTYNEQFF TGTGCCTGGAGTGTACGGACCTTTACTTACAATGAGCAGTTCTTC
TRBJ1-5 . TRBV28 TRBD1 CASRGRGLNQPQHF TGTGCCAGCAGGGGCAGGGGGCTCAATCAGCCCCAGCATTTT
TRBJ2-7 . TRBV15 . CATSPPGDSLFEQYF TGTGCCACCAGCCCCCCAGGGGATTCCCTCTTCGAGCAGTACTTC
TRBJ1-2 few TRBV30 TRBD1 CAWSVAGGFYGYTF TGTGCCTGGAGTGTGGCAGGGGGCTTCTATGGCTACACCTTC
TRBJ2-4 . TRBV29-1 . CSAAPNSGLAKNIQYF TGCAGCGCCGCCCCTAATAGCGGACTAGCCAAAAACATTCAGTACTTC
TRBJ1-2 . TRBV10-2 . CASSGWGEPNYGYTF TGCGCCAGCAGTGGGTGGGGGGAACCCAATTATGGCTACACCTTC
TRBJ2-3 few TRBV19 . CASSMREGTGTDTQYF TGTGCCAGTAGTATGAGGGAAGGGACTGGCACAGATACGCAGTATTTT
TRBJ2-1 . TRBV11-3 . CASSSDLFRDEQFF TGTGCCAGCAGCTCCGACCTATTCAGGGATGAGCAGTTCTTC
TRBJ2-2 . TRBV7-2 . CASSLDWGELFF TGTGCCAGCAGCTTAGATTGGGGGGAGCTGTTTTTT
TRBJ1-5 . TRBV6-5 . CASNVEVLSNQPQHF TGTGCCAGCAACGTTGAGGTATTGAGCAATCAGCCCCAGCATTTT
TRBJ2-7 few TRBV9 . CASSVEMSTNEQYF TGTGCCAGCAGCGTAGAAATGAGTACCAACGAGCAGTACTTC
TRBJ2-3 few TRBV6-5 TRBD1 CASSYGTGDTDTQYF TGTGCCAGCAGTTACGGGACAGGGGACACAGATACGCAGTATTTT
TRBJ2-4 . TRBV19 TRBD2 CASSIPSGGLAKNIQYF TGTGCCAGTAGTATTCCCAGCGGGGGGCTAGCCAAAAACATTCAGTACTTC
TRBJ2-3 . TRBV7-2 TRBD2 CASSLAGGAQYF TGTGCCAGCAGCCTAGCGGGGGGGGCGCAGTATTTT
TRBJ2-6 . TRBV6-5 . CASSYSPAPGANVLTF TGTGCCAGCAGTTACTCGCCCGCCCCTGGGGCCAACGTCCTGACTTTC
TRBJ2-5 . TRBV6-6 . CASSRPPQLGETQYF TGTGCCAGCAGTCGACCTCCCCAGCTCGGAGAGACCCAGTACTTC
TRBJ2-1 . TRBV11-2 . CASSSPVGLGKQFF TGTGCCAGCAGCTCGCCAGTGGGGCTTGGGAAGCAGTTCTTC
TRBJ1-4 . TRBV2 . CASSGQGVDEKLFF TGTGCCAGCAGTGGTCAGGGAGTAGATGAAAAACTGTTTTTT
TRBJ1-3 . TRBV5-4 TRBD1 CASSYPGGNTIYF TGTGCCAGCAGCTACCCAGGGGGCAACACCATATATTTT
TRBJ2-3 . TRBV27 TRBD2 CASSSYPKRTSGRSDTQYF TGTGCCAGCAGTTCCTATCCGAAGAGGACTAGCGGGAGATCAGATACGCAGTATTTT
TRBJ2-7 . TRBV11-2 . CASSLVIAPYEQYF TGTGCCAGCAGCTTAGTTATAGCCCCCTACGAGCAGTACTTC
TRBJ2-1 . TRBV2 TRBD2 CASSRTSGRDEQFF TGTGCCAGCAGCCGGACTAGCGGGAGGGATGAGCAGTTCTTC
TRBJ2-1 . TRBV7-9 TRBD2 CASSSWGTSGRTSYNEQFF TGTGCCAGCAGCTCCTGGGGGACTAGCGGGAGGACCTCCTACAATGAGCAGTTCTTC
TRBJ2-3 . TRBV2 . CASDAIGGDTQYF TGTGCCAGCGACGCTATCGGGGGAGATACGCAGTATTTT
TRBJ2-1 . TRBV2 TRBD2 CASSDRGSGSANEQFF TGTGCCAGCAGTGATAGAGGTAGCGGGAGTGCTAATGAGCAGTTCTTC
TRBJ2-2 . TRBV19 TRBD1 CASSWVQGRTGELFF TGTGCCAGTTCCTGGGTACAGGGGCGAACCGGGGAGCTGTTTTTT
TRBJ1-6 . TRBV2 TRBD1 CASGGQGPPLHF TGTGCCAGCGGAGGACAGGGCCCACCCCTCCACTTT
TRBJ2-1 . TRBV7-8 . CASSLEIRVSNNEQFF TGTGCCAGCAGCTTAGAAATCAGGGTATCTAACAATGAGCAGTTCTTC
TRBJ2-5 . TRBV5-1 . CASSPDRGVQETQYF TGCGCCAGCAGTCCGGACCGCGGTGTCCAAGAGACCCAGTACTTC
TRBJ1-2 . TRBV6-5 TRBD1 CASSFGTGYFGYTF TGTGCCAGCAGTTTCGGGACAGGGTATTTTGGCTACACCTTC
TRBJ2-2 . TRBV27 TRBD1 CASSPLRQGRTGELFF TGTGCCAGCAGTCCCCTCCGACAGGGCCGGACCGGGGAGCTGTTTTTT
TRBJ1-6 . TRBV28 . CASSSSNSPLHF TGTGCCAGCAGCTCCTCTAATTCACCCCTCCACTTT
TRBJ1-2 . TRBV7-9 TRBD1 CASSQGQGLGFNGYTF TGTGCCAGCAGCCAAGGACAGGGGTTGGGCTTTAATGGCTACACCTTC
TRBJ2-1 . TRBV7-3 . CASSSTGGSYNEQFF TGTGCCAGCAGCTCTACTGGGGGATCCTACAATGAGCAGTTCTTC
TRBJ1-2 . TRBV12-3/TRBV12-4 . CASSFGRGGYTF TGTGCCAGCAGTTTTGGCAGGGGTGGCTACACCTTC
TRBJ2-1 few TRBV28 . CASRADAGTPIAYNEQFF TGTGCCAGCAGAGCGGATGCGGGGACCCCCATCGCCTACAATGAGCAGTTCTTC
TRBJ2-2 . TRBV7-3 . CASSLSGSTGELFF TGTGCCAGCAGCTTAAGTGGGTCCACCGGGGAGCTGTTTTTT
TRBJ2-7 few TRBV5-8 . CASSRKQVPPVEQYF TGTGCCAGCAGCCGAAAACAGGTCCCGCCAGTTGAGCAGTACTTC
TRBJ2-3 once TRBV29-1 . CSVDGGTDTQYF TGCAGCGTTGACGGCGGGACAGATACGCAGTATTTT
TRBJ2-7 . TRBV20-1 . CSAERRGQYF TGCAGTGCGGAACGACGGGGGCAGTACTTC
TRBJ2-1 . TRBV7-2 . CASSLERTPYNEQFF TGTGCCAGCAGCTTAGAAAGGACACCATACAATGAGCAGTTCTTC